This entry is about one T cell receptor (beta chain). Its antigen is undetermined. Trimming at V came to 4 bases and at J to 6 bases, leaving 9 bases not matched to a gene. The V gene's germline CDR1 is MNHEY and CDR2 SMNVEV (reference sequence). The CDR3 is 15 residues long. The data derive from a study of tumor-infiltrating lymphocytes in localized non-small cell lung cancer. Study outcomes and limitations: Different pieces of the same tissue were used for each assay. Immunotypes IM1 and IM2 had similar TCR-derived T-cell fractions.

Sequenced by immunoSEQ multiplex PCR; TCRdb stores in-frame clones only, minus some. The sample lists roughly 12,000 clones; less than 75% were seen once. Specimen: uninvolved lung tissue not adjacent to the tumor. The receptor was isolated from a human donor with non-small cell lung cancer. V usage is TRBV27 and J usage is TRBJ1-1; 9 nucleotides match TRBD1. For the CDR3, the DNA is TGTGCCAGCAGTTCCCCGGGACAGGGTCGTCCTGAAGCTTTCTTT. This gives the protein CASSSPGQGRPEAFF.